This T cell receptor beta chain was sequenced for a study of blood T cell repertoires in COVID-19. Germline CDR1 is LGHNT and CDR2 is FRNRAP. The length of the CDR3 is 15 residues. With 1 base removed from V and 1 base from J, the gap between germline ends came to 8 bases. The protocol was immunoSEQ multiplex PCR, while the TCRdb copy is restricted to in-frame clones and leaves out a portion. The sample holds about 98,000 clones, around 86% seen once. The sequence was obtained from a man aged 45-60 years with acute or convalescent COVID-19. The rearrangement links TRBV12-5 to TRBJ1-3; D perhaps matches TRBD1 (6 bases). The specimen sequenced was peripheral blood. The CDR3 loop reads CASGLGQGSGNTIYF. In DNA form, the CDR3 reads TGTGCTAGTGGTTTGGGCCAGGGGTCTGGAAACACCATATATTTT.